These T cell receptor beta chains were read from a single sample in a study of blood T cell repertoires in COVID-19. Here immunoSEQ multiplex PCR was the method, and the copy in TCRdb shows in-frame clones only, minus some. Among approximately 310,000 clones listed, about 87% were seen once. Input material: peripheral blood. Receptors were obtained from a woman aged 50 to 60 who had recovered from COVID-19. The conserved cysteine and the conserved F or W are not part of the CDR3 here.

>TRBJ2-1|TRBV15
ATSRIGQGSENEQF
>TRBJ1-1|TRBV10-3
ATGTGGNTEAF
>TRBJ1-2|TRBV30
AWSQGDSSGYT
>TRBJ2-7|TRBV20-1
SARRLYEQY
>TRBJ1-4|TRBV19
ASMRLPEVQNEKLF
>TRBJ2-2|TRBV28
ASSPIGLAGVPRTGELF
>TRBJ2-3|TRBV12-3/TRBV12-4
ASSSGNTDTQY
>TRBJ2-7|TRBV21-1
ASVNLTGYPLPHEQY
>TRBJ2-1|TRBV28
ASSLGLPMSGRGF
>TRBJ1-2|TRBV7-9
ASSLDGYGYT
>TRBJ2-1|TRBV10-3
AITPQWGAGNEQF
>TRBJ1-1|TRBV6-2/TRBV6-3
ASSYGIGGNTEAF
>TRBJ1-6|TRBV27
ASSFGTHDSPLH
>TRBJ1-1|TRBV7-9
ASSLVAGLNTEAF
>TRBJ2-7|TRBV10-3
AISGRQAYEQY